A single sample gave rise to the 17 T cell receptor beta chains below, sequenced in a study of OX40 agonist ivuxolimab in advanced cancers. Sequencing was performed with immunoSEQ multiplex PCR; in TCRdb, only in-frame clones are kept and a portion is missing. Of about 41,000 clones in the sample, 78% were seen once. The sequenced sample was CD4+ or CD8+ T cells sorted from blood, obtained in a trial of the OX40 agonist ivuxolimab. These receptors were obtained from an adult with an advanced solid tumor such as melanoma, head and neck, liver or kidney cancer.

This clone was counted a few times. This chain connects TRBV15 to TRBJ1-6; 7 nucleotides agree with TRBD1. Germline V gene lookup returns CDR1 LNHNV and CDR2 YYDKDF (reference sequence). The CDR3 loop spans 15 amino acids. Unmatched junction bases numbered 7, after V lost 3 bases and J lost 8 bases. The CDR3 region is CATSRSSGGDSPLHF. CDR3 bases: TGTGCCACCAGCAGGTCCTCAGGGGGGGATTCACCCCTCCACTTT.

The chain recombines TRBV5-1 with TRBJ2-1; D might be TRBD2 (6 bases). The CDR3 extends over 17 amino acids. In germline, CDR1 is SGHRS, CDR2 YFSETQ. The V gene lost 2 bases and the J gene lost 3 bases, with 18 bases spanning the gap. The CDR3 sequence is CASSLNRSGLNYNEQFF. The CDR3 nucleotides are TGCGCCAGCAGCTTAAACCGTAGCGGACTCAACTACAATGAGCAGTTCTTC.

The rearrangement links TRBV4-3 to TRBJ2-7; 9 bases agree with TRBD2. V lost 4 bases, J lost 3 bases, and 7 bases stayed unmatched. Germline V gene data show CDR1 as LGHNA and CDR2 as YSLEER. The CDR3 contains 15 residues. The CDR3 sequence is CASSPRAGGNYEQYF. Written as DNA, the CDR3 is TGCGCCAGCAGCCCGCGAGCGGGGGGAAACTACGAGCAGTACTTC.

The chain recombines TRBV7-3 with TRBJ2-3; 7 nucleotides line up with TRBD2. V lost 6 bases to trimming and J lost 5 bases; unmatched junction nucleotides: 11. The CDR3 is made up of 15 amino acids. CDR1 SGHTA and CDR2 FQGTGA come from the germline V gene. The DNA for the CDR3 is TGTGCCAGCAGTATAGCGGGCGGGCAGTTAGATACGCAGTATTTT. It encodes CASSIAGGQLDTQYF.

The V call is TRBV28, the J call TRBJ2-3; D gene ambiguous. CDR1 and CDR2 (germline): MDHEN, SYDVKM. The CDR3 has 12 residues. V was clipped by 2 bases and J by 3 bases, with 3 bases between them. DNA of the CDR3: TGTGCCAGCAGTTTAAGGACAGATACGCAGTATTTT. This encodes CASSLRTDTQYF. Full variable domain (missing parts from reference TRBV28 and TRBJ2-3): DVKVTQSSRYLVKRTGEKVFLECVQDMDHENMFWYRQDPGLGLRLIYFSYDVKMKEKGDIPEGYSVSREKKERFSLILESASTNQTSMYLCASSLRTDTQYFGPGTRLTVL.

The CDR3 nucleotides are TGTGCCAGCAGCCATGAGGACAGGGGAACCTACGAGCAGTACTTC. As protein: CASSHEDRGTYEQYF. The genes are TRBV7-9 and TRBJ2-7, with TRBD1 matching over 9 bases. This CDR3 has 15 residues. Germline V gene data show CDR1 as SEHNR and CDR2 as FQNEAQ (reference sequence). V gave up 5 bases and J gave up 2 bases; unmatched junction bases: 7.

The chain has TRBV28 and TRBJ1-4; D ambiguous. Per germline, CDR1 MDHEN and CDR2 SYDVKM. The V and J ends lost 4 bases and 8 bases respectively, with 8 bases between them. CDR3 length: 12 residues. For the CDR3, the DNA is TGTGCCAGCAGTTCCCTTGTGGAAAAACTGTTTTTT. It encodes CASSSLVEKLFF. Full variable domain (rest looked up from reference TRBV28 and TRBJ1-4): DVKVTQSSRYLVKRTGEKVFLECVQDMDHENMFWYRQDPGLGLRLIYFSYDVKMKEKGDIPEGYSVSREKKERFSLILESASTNQTSMYLCASSSLVEKLFFGSGTQLSVL.

This clone has only one observation. The CDR3 DNA reads as TGTGCCAGCAGGCCGGGACAGACCTACGAGCAGTACTTC. It encodes CASRPGQTYEQYF. The chain has TRBV27 and TRBJ2-7; 7 nucleotides match TRBD1. The CDR3 covers 13 residues. Germline V lookup: CDR1 MNHEY, CDR2 SMNVEV (reference sequence). V lost 6 bases, J lost 2 bases, and 4 bases stayed unmatched.

This clone was recorded a few times. The chain links TRBV28 to TRBJ2-3; D is ambiguous. Trimming stripped 3 bases from V and 6 bases from J, with 4 bases between. The length of the CDR3 is 11 residues. Germline CDR1 and CDR2: MDHEN and SYDVKM. Written as DNA, the CDR3 is TGTGCCAGCAGTTTTGTTGATACGCAGTATTTT. Residues: CASSFVDTQYF.

This clone was counted between two and nine times. The chain uses TRBV29-1 and TRBJ2-5, with D perhaps TRBD1 (7 bases). Per germline, CDR1 SQVTM and CDR2 ANQGSEA. This CDR3 is 16 amino acids long. V lost 3 bases and J 4 bases, leaving 21 bases between the germline ends. The CDR3 protein is CSVDLPRRGRVETQYF. The CDR3 DNA follows: TGCAGCGTTGATTTACCCCGGAGGGGGCGAGTAGAGACCCAGTACTTC. The full variable domain, in which reference TRBV29-1 and TRBJ2-5 provide the parts outside the CDR3, is SAVISQKPSRDICQRGTSLTIQCQVDSQVTMMFWYRQQPGQSLTLIATANQGSEATYESGFVIDKFPISRPNLTFSTLTVSNMSPEDSSIYLCSVDLPRRGRVETQYFGPGTRLLVL.

This chain links TRBV5-5 with TRBJ1-2, with 8 bases lining up with TRBD1. Germline lookup yields CDR1 SGHKS and CDR2 YYEKEE (reference sequence). CDR3 size: 15 residues. Trimming removed 2 bases from V and 3 bases from J; junction bases left unmatched: 6. CDR3 coding DNA: TGTGCCAGCAGCTTATCTGCAGGGGGCTACTATGGCTACACCTTC. Translated, it gives CASSLSAGGYYGYTF.

The chain combines TRBV10-3 with TRBJ2-1, with TRBD1 identical over 10 bases. There are 15 residues in the CDR3. Germline V gene data show CDR1 as ENHRY and CDR2 as SYGVKD. The trim removed 10 bases at V and 5 bases at J, leaving 11 bases unmatched. This CDR3 reads CATKPGTGDNNEQFF. DNA of the CDR3: TGTGCCACCAAACCCGGGACAGGGGATAACAATGAGCAGTTCTTC.

The chain carries TRBV2 and TRBJ1-3; 8 bases line up with TRBD1. Germline V lookup: CDR1 SNHLY, CDR2 FYNNEI. This CDR3 spans 16 amino acids. V dropped 8 bases and J dropped 0; count of bases not matched to a gene: 9. The CDR3: CASGWTGTVSGNTIYF. The CDR3 coding sequence is TGTGCCAGCGGGTGGACAGGGACAGTCTCTGGAAACACCATATATTTT.

This chain joins TRBV7-9 and TRBJ1-2; a possible D gene is TRBD1 (5 bases). The germline V gene has CDR1 SEHNR and CDR2 FQNEAQ (reference sequence). The CDR3 is 16 amino acids. With 3 bases removed from V and 2 bases from J, the gap between germline ends came to 16 bases. The CDR3 spells CASSFGMGQVNYGYTF. CDR3 nucleotide sequence: TGTGCCAGCAGCTTTGGGATGGGGCAAGTCAACTATGGCTACACCTTC.

The CDR3 DNA reads as TGCGCCAGCAGCTCCAATCTAGCGGGGTTAGATGAGCAGTTCTTC. Translation gives CASSSNLAGLDEQFF. V usage is TRBV5-1 and J usage is TRBJ2-1; 9 positions agree with TRBD2. The J segment lost 8 bases and the V segment lost 3 bases, leaving 9 bases of the junction unmatched. The CDR3 has 15 amino acids. Germline V CDR1 and CDR2: SGHRS, YFSETQ.

This chain uses TRBV27 with TRBJ2-3; no definite D call. V was cut by 3 bases and J by 8 bases, with 9 bases left in between. In germline, CDR1 is MNHEY, CDR2 SMNVEV (reference sequence). The CDR3 extends over 12 amino acids. CDR3 loop: CASSLSQTTQYF. CDR3 bases: TGTGCCAGCAGTTTGTCCCAAACTACGCAGTATTTT.

The CDR3 reads CATLASDYNEQFF. The CDR3 DNA reads TGTGCCACCCTGGCTAGCGACTACAATGAGCAGTTCTTC. The chain uses TRBV2 and TRBJ2-1, with D perhaps matching TRBD2 (6 bases). Trimming left V 10 bases short and J 3 bases short, with 13 bases between. The germline V gene has CDR1 SNHLY and CDR2 FYNNEI. The CDR3 covers 13 residues.